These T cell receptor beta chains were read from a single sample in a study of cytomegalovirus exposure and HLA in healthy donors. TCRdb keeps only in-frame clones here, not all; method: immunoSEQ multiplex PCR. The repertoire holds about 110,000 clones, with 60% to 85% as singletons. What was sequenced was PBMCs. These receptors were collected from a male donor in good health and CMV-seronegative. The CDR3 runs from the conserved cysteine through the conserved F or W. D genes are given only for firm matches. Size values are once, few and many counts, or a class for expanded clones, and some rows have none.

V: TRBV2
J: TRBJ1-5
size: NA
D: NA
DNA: TGTGCCAGCGGATGGTTGGAGGGGAATCAGCCCCAGCATTTT
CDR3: CASGWLEGNQPQHF

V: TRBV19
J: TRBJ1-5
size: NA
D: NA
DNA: TGTGCCAGCCGAGACAACAATCAGCCCCAGCATTTT
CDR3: CASRDNNQPQHF

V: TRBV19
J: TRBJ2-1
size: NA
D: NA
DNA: TGTGCCAGTAGTAAGGGGGAGTACAATGAGCAGTTCTTC
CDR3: CASSKGEYNEQFF

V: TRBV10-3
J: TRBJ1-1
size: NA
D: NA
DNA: TGTGCCATCAGTGAGTCGGGAGTGGACACTGAAGCTTTCTTT
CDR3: CAISESGVDTEAFF

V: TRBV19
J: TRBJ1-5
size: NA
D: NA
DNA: TGTGCCAGTGCCAGGGTTTACAATCAGCCCCAGCATTTT
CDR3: CASARVYNQPQHF

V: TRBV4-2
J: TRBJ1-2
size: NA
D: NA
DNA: TGTGCCAGCAGCCCCCCCTCGGGTTCGCGTGGGTATGGCTACACCTTC
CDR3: CASSPPSGSRGYGYTF

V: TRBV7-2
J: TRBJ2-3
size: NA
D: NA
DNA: TGTGCCAGCAGCTTAAATTCCGGAGATACGCAGTATTTT
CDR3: CASSLNSGDTQYF

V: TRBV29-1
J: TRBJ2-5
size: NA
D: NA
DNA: TGCAGCGTTGAAGATCTGGAGACCCAGTACTTC
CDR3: CSVEDLETQYF

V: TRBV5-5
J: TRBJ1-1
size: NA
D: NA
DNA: TGTGCCAGCAGCTCACCGACAGGCGGCGGCACTGAAGCTTTCTTT
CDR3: CASSSPTGGGTEAFF

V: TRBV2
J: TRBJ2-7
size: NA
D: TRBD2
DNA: TGTGCCAGCAGTAAACAAGGAGGGGGGCTAGCGGGAGTCTCCTACGAGCAGTACTTC
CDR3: CASSKQGGGLAGVSYEQYF

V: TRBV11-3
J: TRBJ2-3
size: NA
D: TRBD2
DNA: TGTGCCAGCAGCAGCGGGACTAGCCGCGATACGCAGTATTTT
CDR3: CASSSGTSRDTQYF

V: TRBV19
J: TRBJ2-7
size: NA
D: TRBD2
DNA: TGTGCCACGACGTCAGCCGGGACTAGCAGCTACGAGCAGTACTTC
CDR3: CATTSAGTSSYEQYF

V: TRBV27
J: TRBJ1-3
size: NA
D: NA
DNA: TGTGCCAGCAGTTCCCTGCCGGGTCCGAGCTCTGGAAACACCATATATTTT
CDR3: CASSSLPGPSSGNTIYF

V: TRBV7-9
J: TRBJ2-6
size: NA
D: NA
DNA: TGTGCCAGCAGCTTAGACACCTCTGGGGCCAACGTCCTGACTTTC
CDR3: CASSLDTSGANVLTF

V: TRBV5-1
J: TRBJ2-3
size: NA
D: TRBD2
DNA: TGCGCCAGCAGCTTGTTGACTAGCGGTACAGATACGCAGTATTTT
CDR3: CASSLLTSGTDTQYF

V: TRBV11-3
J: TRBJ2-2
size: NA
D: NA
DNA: TGTGCCAGCAGCTTCGGTCGTCGGGGAGAGACCGGGGAGCTGTTTTTT
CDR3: CASSFGRRGETGELFF

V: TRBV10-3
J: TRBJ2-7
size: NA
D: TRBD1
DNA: TGTGCCATCAGTAAAGGGACAGGGTACGACGAGCAGTACTTC
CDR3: CAISKGTGYDEQYF

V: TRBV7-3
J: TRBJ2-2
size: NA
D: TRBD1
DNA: TGTGCCAGCAGCTCCCGACAGGGCTCCACCGGGGAGCTGTTTTTT
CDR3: CASSSRQGSTGELFF

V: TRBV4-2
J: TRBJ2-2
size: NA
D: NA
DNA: TGTGCCAGCAGCCAAAGCCGTGGAGCGAACACCGGGGAGCTGTTTTTT
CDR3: CASSQSRGANTGELFF

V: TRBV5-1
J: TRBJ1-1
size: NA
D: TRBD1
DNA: TGCGCCAGCAGCCATGGACAGGGAAGGACTGAAGCTTTCTTT
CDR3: CASSHGQGRTEAFF

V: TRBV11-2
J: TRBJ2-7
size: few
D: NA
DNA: TGTGCCAGCAGCTCGTCACAGGGTTACGAGCAGTACTTC
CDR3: CASSSSQGYEQYF

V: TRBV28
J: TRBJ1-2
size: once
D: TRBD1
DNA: TGTGCCAGCAGTCAATGGGGACAGACTAACTATGGCTACACCTTC
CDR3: CASSQWGQTNYGYTF

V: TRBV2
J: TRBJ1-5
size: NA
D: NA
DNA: TGTGCCAGCAGGATGGAGGTTAATCAGCCCCAGCATTTT
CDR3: CASRMEVNQPQHF

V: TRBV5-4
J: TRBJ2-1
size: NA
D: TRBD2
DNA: TGTGCCAGCAGCTTCCTTGGCGGGAGCCCCGATGAGCAGTTCTTC
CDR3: CASSFLGGSPDEQFF

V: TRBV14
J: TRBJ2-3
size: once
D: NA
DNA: TGTGCCAGCAGCCAGGCCTTCGCGACAGAGCACACAGATACGCAGTATTTT
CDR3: CASSQAFATEHTDTQYF

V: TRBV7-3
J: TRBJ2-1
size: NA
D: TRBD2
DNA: TGTGCCAGCAGCCCAACCGGGACTAGCGGCAATGAGCAGTTCTTC
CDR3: CASSPTGTSGNEQFF

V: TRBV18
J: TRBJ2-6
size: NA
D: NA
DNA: TGTGCCAGCTCGACGACAGCCTCTGGGGCCAACGTCCTGACTTTC
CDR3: CASSTTASGANVLTF

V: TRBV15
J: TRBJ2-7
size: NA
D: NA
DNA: TGTGCCACCAGCAGAGTCGCCGGCGAGCAGTACTTC
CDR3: CATSRVAGEQYF

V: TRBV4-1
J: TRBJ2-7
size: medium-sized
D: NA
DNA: TGCGCCAGCAGCCAAGATTTACTTCGGAGCTACGAGCAGTACTTC
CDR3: CASSQDLLRSYEQYF

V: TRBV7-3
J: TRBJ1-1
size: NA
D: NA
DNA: TGTGCCAGCAGCTTACAAGGGGACACTGAAGCTTTCTTT
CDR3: CASSLQGDTEAFF

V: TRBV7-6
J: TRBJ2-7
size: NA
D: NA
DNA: TGTGCCAGCAGCTTACTAGGGGATGGCGAGCAGTACTTC
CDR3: CASSLLGDGEQYF

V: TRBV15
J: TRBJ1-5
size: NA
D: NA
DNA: TGTGCCACCAGCAGAGGGGTAGGTTCGGGTCCGCCCCAGCATTTT
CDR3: CATSRGVGSGPPQHF

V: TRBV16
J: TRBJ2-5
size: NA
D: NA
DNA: TGTGCCAGCAGCCCAACTCGAGCAGAGGGAGAGACCCAGTACTTC
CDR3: CASSPTRAEGETQYF

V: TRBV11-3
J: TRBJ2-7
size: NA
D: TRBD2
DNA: TGTGCCAGCAGCTTAGGGGGCGGGGGACCGAAGACCTACGAGCAGTACTTC
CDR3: CASSLGGGGPKTYEQYF

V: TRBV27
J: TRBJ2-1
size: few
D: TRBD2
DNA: TGTGCCAGCAGTTTAGCGGGAGGGATATACAATGAGCAGTTCTTC
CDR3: CASSLAGGIYNEQFF

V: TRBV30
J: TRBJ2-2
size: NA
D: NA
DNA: TGTGCCTGGAGTCTGCAGGGATGGACCGGGGAGCTGTTTTTT
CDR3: CAWSLQGWTGELFF

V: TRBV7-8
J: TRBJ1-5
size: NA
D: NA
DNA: TGTGCCAGCAGCTCCTGGGGAGGTTTCGACAATCAGCCCCAGCATTTT
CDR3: CASSSWGGFDNQPQHF

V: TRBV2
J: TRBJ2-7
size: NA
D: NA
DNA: TGTGCCAGCAGGAGGGGGGGGACAAACGTCGAGCAGTACTTC
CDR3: CASRRGGTNVEQYF

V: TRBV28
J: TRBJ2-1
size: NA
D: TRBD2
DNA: TGTGCCAGCAGTTTAAGACTAGCAGGCAATGAGCAGTTCTTC
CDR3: CASSLRLAGNEQFF

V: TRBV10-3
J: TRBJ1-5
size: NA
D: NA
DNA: TGTGCCATCAGCACCGCGATCTCTAGCAATCAGCCCCAGCATTTT
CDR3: CAISTAISSNQPQHF

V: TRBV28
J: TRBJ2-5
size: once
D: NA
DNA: TGTGCCAGCAGTTTGCGGGAAATGATCCAAGAGACCCAGTACTTC
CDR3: CASSLREMIQETQYF

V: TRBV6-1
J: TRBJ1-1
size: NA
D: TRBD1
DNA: TGTGCCAGCAGTGCCTGGGACAGGTATATAACTGAAGCTTTCTTT
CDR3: CASSAWDRYITEAFF

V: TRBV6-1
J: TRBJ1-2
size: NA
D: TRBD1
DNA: TGTGCCAGCAGTGCCTTGCCCGGGACAGGGAATGGCTACACCTTC
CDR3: CASSALPGTGNGYTF

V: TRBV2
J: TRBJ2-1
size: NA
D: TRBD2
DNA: TGTGCCAGCAGTCCCCGGACTAGCGGGAGGGCTTTATCCTACAATGAGCAGTTCTTC
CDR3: CASSPRTSGRALSYNEQFF

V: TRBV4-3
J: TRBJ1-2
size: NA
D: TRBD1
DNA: TGCGCCAGCAGCCAAGACAAACAGGGGTATGGCTACACCTTC
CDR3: CASSQDKQGYGYTF

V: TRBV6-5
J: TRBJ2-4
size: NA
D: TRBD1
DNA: TGTGCCAGCAGCCCACAGGGGACCAAAAACATTCAGTACTTC
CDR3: CASSPQGTKNIQYF

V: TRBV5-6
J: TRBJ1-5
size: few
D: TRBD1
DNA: TGTGCCAGCAGCTTCTGGACAGGGGCTACTAGCAATCAGCCCCAGCATTTT
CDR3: CASSFWTGATSNQPQHF

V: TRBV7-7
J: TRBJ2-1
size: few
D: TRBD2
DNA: TGTGCTAGCAGCCGTTCGGTAGCGGGAGAGGATGAGCAGTTCTTC
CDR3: CASSRSVAGEDEQFF

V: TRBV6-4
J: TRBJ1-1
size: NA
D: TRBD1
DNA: TGTGCCAGCAGTGCCCACAGGGGCGTCACTGAAGCTTTCTTT
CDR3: CASSAHRGVTEAFF

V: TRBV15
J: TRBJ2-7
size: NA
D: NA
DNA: TGTGCCACCAGCAGAGAAGCAACAGGTGGCTCCTACGAGCAGTACTTC
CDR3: CATSREATGGSYEQYF

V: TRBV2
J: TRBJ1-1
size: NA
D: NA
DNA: TGTGCCAGCAGTGAGCGGAGGAGGACTGAAGCTTTCTTT
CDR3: CASSERRRTEAFF

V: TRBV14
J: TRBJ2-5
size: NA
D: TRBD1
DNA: TGTGCCAGCAGGGACAGGGGGAAAGAGACCCAGTACTTC
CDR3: CASRDRGKETQYF